Sequencing of this T cell receptor beta chain was carried out in a study of cytomegalovirus exposure and HLA in healthy donors. Primers included in the PCR were 60 Vbeta and 13 Jbeta primers. Sequenced by immunoSEQ multiplex PCR; TCRdb stores in-frame clones only, minus some. The repertoire has about 140,000 clones, about 80% of them found once; the top ten carry 1.2% to 1.5%. The CDR3 is made up of 15 amino acids. Per germline, CDR1 SEHNR and CDR2 FQNEAQ (reference sequence). The trim removed 5 bases at V and 7 bases at J, leaving 12 bases unmatched. This TCR was sampled from a man between 25 and 39 years old in good health and CMV-seropositive. The rearrangement joins TRBV7-9 to TRBJ2-5; 8 bases align to TRBD2. The sample comprised PBMCs. The CDR3 spells CASSPGPSGPRTQYF. CDR3 bases: TGTGCCAGCAGCCCAGGGCCTAGCGGGCCCAGGACCCAGTACTTC.